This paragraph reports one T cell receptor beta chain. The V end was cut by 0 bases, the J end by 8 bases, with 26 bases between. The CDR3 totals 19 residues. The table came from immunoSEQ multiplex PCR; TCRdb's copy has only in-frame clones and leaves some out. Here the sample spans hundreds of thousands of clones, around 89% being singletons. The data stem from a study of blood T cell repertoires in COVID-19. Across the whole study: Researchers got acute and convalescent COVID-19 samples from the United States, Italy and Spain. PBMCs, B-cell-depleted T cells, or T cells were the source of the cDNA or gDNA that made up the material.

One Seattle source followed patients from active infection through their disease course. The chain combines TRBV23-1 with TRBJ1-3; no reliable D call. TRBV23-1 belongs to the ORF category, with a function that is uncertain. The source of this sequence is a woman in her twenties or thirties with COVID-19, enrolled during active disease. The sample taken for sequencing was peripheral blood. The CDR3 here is CASSQSRPFLRRRGDTIYF. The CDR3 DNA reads TGCGCCAGCAGTCAATCCCGACCTTTCCTGAGGCGCCGTGGCGACACCATATATTTT.